These T cell receptor beta chains were read from a single sample in a study of early T cells in non-severe SARS-CoV-2 infection. TCRdb reprocessed the 5' RACE reads with MiXCR, giving one entry per CDR3 protein. The sample carries about 22,000 distinct CDR3 sequences, 3.5% to 5% recorded once. What was sequenced was whole blood. Receptors originate from an adult who was a healthcare worker with PCR-confirmed SARS-CoV-2 infection or an uninfected control (not recorded which). Each CDR3 is given without its conserved first and last residue. The order of the fields is J gene, V gene, CDR3 protein.

j_gene: TRBJ2-2; v_gene: TRBV10-3; CDR3aa: AIGDRANTGELF
j_gene: TRBJ1-6; v_gene: TRBV19; CDR3aa: ASSPKGPEDSPLH
j_gene: TRBJ2-2; v_gene: TRBV4-1; CDR3aa: ASSHIVHDQRAGELF
j_gene: TRBJ1-4; v_gene: TRBV7-9; CDR3aa: ASSGEQGPNEKLF
j_gene: TRBJ1-5; v_gene: TRBV28; CDR3aa: ASRPGLHQPQH
j_gene: TRBJ2-1; v_gene: TRBV7-9; CDR3aa: ASSLTMGGLEDNEQF
j_gene: TRBJ1-1; v_gene: TRBV7-2; CDR3aa: ASSQGASTEAF
j_gene: TRBJ1-1; v_gene: TRBV7-2; CDR3aa: ASSLLVLNTEAF
j_gene: TRBJ1-3; v_gene: TRBV12-3/TRBV12-4; CDR3aa: ASSGAVRLL
j_gene: TRBJ2-5; v_gene: TRBV4-2; CDR3aa: ASSQGRDREETQY
j_gene: TRBJ1-5; v_gene: TRBV27; CDR3aa: ASSPRGVGQPQH
j_gene: TRBJ1-4; v_gene: TRBV20-1; CDR3aa: SARDSQKEKLF
j_gene: TRBJ1-2; v_gene: TRBV12-3/TRBV12-4; CDR3aa: ASRSVRASNYGYT
j_gene: TRBJ2-5; v_gene: TRBV7-8; CDR3aa: AIKVRDSWETQY
j_gene: TRBJ2-7; v_gene: TRBV19; CDR3aa: ASSPHNRDYRPYEQY
j_gene: TRBJ1-4; v_gene: TRBV29-1; CDR3aa: SVTGDNEKLF
j_gene: TRBJ2-3; v_gene: TRBV6-5; CDR3aa: ASTEVGGTDTQY
j_gene: TRBJ2-1; v_gene: TRBV19; CDR3aa: ASSIMRVSYNEQF
j_gene: TRBJ1-6; v_gene: TRBV13; CDR3aa: ASTRREGRTNSPLH
j_gene: TRBJ2-1; v_gene: TRBV11-3; CDR3aa: ASSLYGQIYNEKQF
j_gene: TRBJ2-5; v_gene: TRBV6-5; CDR3aa: ASSYVGAETQY
j_gene: TRBJ1-5; v_gene: TRBV6-2/TRBV6-3; CDR3aa: ASRVTGGQPQH
j_gene: TRBJ1-2; v_gene: TRBV28; CDR3aa: ASISPPEGYGYT
j_gene: TRBJ2-7; v_gene: TRBV24-1; CDR3aa: ASRTLYEQY
j_gene: TRBJ2-2; v_gene: TRBV5-6; CDR3aa: ASSLLTGWNTGELF
j_gene: TRBJ1-3; v_gene: TRBV7-8; CDR3aa: ASSLAPAGNTIY
j_gene: TRBJ1-1; v_gene: TRBV24-1; CDR3aa: ATRPQGNTEAF
j_gene: TRBJ2-5; v_gene: TRBV6-5; CDR3aa: ASSYEPGARGETQY
j_gene: TRBJ1-2; v_gene: TRBV12-3/TRBV12-4; CDR3aa: ASSGPQARYGYT
j_gene: TRBJ2-7; v_gene: TRBV5-5; CDR3aa: ASSLKEPSLYEQY
j_gene: TRBJ1-1; v_gene: TRBV5-8; CDR3aa: ASSLIGYTEAF
j_gene: TRBJ1-1; v_gene: TRBV28; CDR3aa: ASSPMDRSATKAF
j_gene: TRBJ2-3; v_gene: TRBV15; CDR3aa: ATSRDRYDTQY
j_gene: TRBJ2-7; v_gene: TRBV6-2/TRBV6-3; CDR3aa: ASSYPDSSYEQY
j_gene: TRBJ2-1; v_gene: TRBV6-2/TRBV6-3; CDR3aa: ASSTLSGTSGFLNEQF
j_gene: TRBJ2-3; v_gene: TRBV19; CDR3aa: ASRDRAYTDTQY
j_gene: TRBJ1-1; v_gene: TRBV7-9; CDR3aa: ASSSLVLGF
j_gene: TRBJ2-1; v_gene: TRBV6-2/TRBV6-3; CDR3aa: ASSYSLRSSYNEQF
j_gene: TRBJ2-7; v_gene: TRBV28; CDR3aa: ASSFSRTGPDEQY
j_gene: TRBJ2-3; v_gene: TRBV19; CDR3aa: ASSSRGRSTDTQY
j_gene: TRBJ1-1; v_gene: TRBV6-4; CDR3aa: ASSVGQGSTEAF
j_gene: TRBJ1-5; v_gene: TRBV5-6; CDR3aa: ASSYRGQPQH
j_gene: TRBJ1-4; v_gene: TRBV19; CDR3aa: ASTRTVGLRNEKLF
j_gene: TRBJ2-3; v_gene: TRBV7-8; CDR3aa: ASSPAASTDTQY
j_gene: TRBJ2-1; v_gene: TRBV7-6; CDR3aa: ASSPSFGAGGNNEQF
j_gene: TRBJ2-4; v_gene: TRBV7-2; CDR3aa: ASSLVSGQGKIQY
j_gene: TRBJ2-7; v_gene: TRBV3-1; CDR3aa: ASSQVVGSYEQY
j_gene: TRBJ2-7; v_gene: TRBV5-1; CDR3aa: ASSFGPKQEPY
j_gene: TRBJ2-2; v_gene: TRBV12-3/TRBV12-4; CDR3aa: ASSLAGTTGELF
j_gene: TRBJ1-1; v_gene: TRBV6-2/TRBV6-3; CDR3aa: ASSYSVRQPFEQEAF